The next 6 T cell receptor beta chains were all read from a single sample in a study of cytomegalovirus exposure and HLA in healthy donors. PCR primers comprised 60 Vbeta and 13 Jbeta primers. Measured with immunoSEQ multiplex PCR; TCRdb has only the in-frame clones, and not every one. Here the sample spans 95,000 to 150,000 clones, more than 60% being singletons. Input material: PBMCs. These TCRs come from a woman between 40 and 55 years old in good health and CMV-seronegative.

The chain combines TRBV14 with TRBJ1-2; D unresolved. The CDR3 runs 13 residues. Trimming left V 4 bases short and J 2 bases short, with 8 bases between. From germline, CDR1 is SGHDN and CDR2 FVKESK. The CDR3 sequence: CASSRDLNYGYTF. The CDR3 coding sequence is TGTGCCAGCAGCCGAGACTTAAACTATGGCTACACCTTC. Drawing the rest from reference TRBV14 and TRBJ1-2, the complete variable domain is EAGVTQFPSHSVIEKGQTVTLRCDPISGHDNLYWYRRVMGKEIKFLLHFVKESKQDESGMPNNRFLAERTGGTYSTLKVQPAELEDSGVYFCASSRDLNYGYTFGSGTRLTVV.

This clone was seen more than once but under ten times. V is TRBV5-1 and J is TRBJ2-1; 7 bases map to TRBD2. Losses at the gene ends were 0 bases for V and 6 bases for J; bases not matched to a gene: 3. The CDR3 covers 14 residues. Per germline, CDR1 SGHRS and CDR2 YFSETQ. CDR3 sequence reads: CASSLGGGINEQFF. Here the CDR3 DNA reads TGCGCCAGCAGCTTGGGCGGGGGAATCAATGAGCAGTTCTTC.

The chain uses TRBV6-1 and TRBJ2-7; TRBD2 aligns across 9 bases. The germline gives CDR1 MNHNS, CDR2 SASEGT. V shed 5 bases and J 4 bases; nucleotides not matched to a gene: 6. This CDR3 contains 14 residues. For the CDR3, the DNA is TGTGCCAGCAGTATCCAGAGCGGGAGGTACGAGCAGTACTTC. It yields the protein CASSIQSGRYEQYF.

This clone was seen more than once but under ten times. Here the CDR3 reads CASSLLAGGSGELFF. The CDR3, as DNA: TGTGCCAGCAGTTTACTAGCGGGGGGATCCGGGGAGCTGTTTTTT. The rearrangement joins TRBV7-8 to TRBJ2-2; 12 nucleotides align to TRBD2. V shed 6 bases and J 6 bases; nucleotides not matched to a gene: 5. Germline V gives CDR1 SGHVS, CDR2 FQNEAQ. The CDR3 runs 15 residues. The full variable domain, its missing parts supplied by reference TRBV7-8 and TRBJ2-2, is GAGVSQSPRYKVAKRGQDVALRCDPISGHVSLFWYQQALGQGPEFLTYFQNEAQLDKSGLPSDRFFAERPEGSVSTLKIQRTQQEDSAVYLCASSLLAGGSGELFFGEGSRLTVL.

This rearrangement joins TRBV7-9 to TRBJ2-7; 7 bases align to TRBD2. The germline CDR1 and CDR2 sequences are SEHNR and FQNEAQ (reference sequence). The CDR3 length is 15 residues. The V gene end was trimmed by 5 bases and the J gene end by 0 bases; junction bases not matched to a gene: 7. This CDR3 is CASSRGLKSSYEQYF. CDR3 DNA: TGTGCCAGCAGCCGGGGACTAAAAAGCTCCTACGAGCAGTACTTC.

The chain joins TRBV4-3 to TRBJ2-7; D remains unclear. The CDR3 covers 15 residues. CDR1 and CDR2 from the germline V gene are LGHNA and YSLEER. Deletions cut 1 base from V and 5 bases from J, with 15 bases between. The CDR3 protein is CASSQGVGSTDEQYF. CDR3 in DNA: TGCGCCAGCAGCCAAGGAGTAGGTAGCACCGACGAGCAGTACTTC.